The entry that follows covers one TCR beta chain sequence. The antigen is not known. The sample originates from a study of graft-versus-host responses after intestinal transplantation. Looked up from germline, CDR1 is MNHEY and CDR2 is SVGAGI. The CDR3 spans 13 residues. Trimming took 2 bases from V and 6 from J, leaving 10 bases between them. Profiled with immunoSEQ multiplex PCR; TCRdb holds only in-frame clones, not every one. The sample holds tens of thousands of clones, more than 80% seen once. The clonotype was recovered from a human donor who received an intestinal transplant. The V gene is TRBV6-5, the J gene TRBJ1-1; D unresolved. The sample in question was unstimulated CD8+ T cells sorted from spleen or lymph node cells, obtained before intestinal transplant. The DNA of the CDR3 is TGTGCCAGCAGTTACGGGAGTACGGCTGAAGCTTTCTTT. This translates into CASSYGSTAEAFF.